Listed here are 27 T cell receptor beta chains from one sample, sequenced in a study of EBV T-cell therapy then PD-1 blockade in nasopharyngeal carcinoma. Their antigens are not known. TCRdb's copy holds only in-frame clones and misses some; the assay was immunoSEQ multiplex PCR. The table has 20,000 or so clones, over 75% seen once. Treatment noted: AdE1-LMPpoly-expanded autologous EBV-specific T-cell therapy followed by anti-PD-1 nivolumab. The material was CD8+ T cells from blood, obtained at day -245 from a patient whose treatment included autologous EBV-specific T cells and nivolumab. Receptors were obtained from a man aged 40-55 years with nasopharyngeal carcinoma.

The chain combines TRBV4-3 with TRBJ1-1; D uncertain. CDR3 length: 12 amino acids. Deletions cut 0 bases from V and 8 bases from J, with 7 bases between. The germline V gene encodes CDR1 LGHNA and CDR2 YSLEER. The CDR3 DNA reads as TGCGCCAGCAGCCAAGATCGCACCGAAGCTTTCTTT. Amino acids: CASSQDRTEAFF.

The chain links TRBV5-1 to TRBJ2-1; 13 nucleotides agree with TRBD2. V lost 0 bases to trimming and J lost 9 bases; unmatched junction nucleotides: 3. Germline-derived CDR1 and CDR2 are SGHRS and YFSETQ. CDR3 length: 15 residues. The CDR3 nucleotides read TGCGCCAGCAGCTTGGTGGGACTAGCGGGGTTTGAGCAGTTCTTC. It encodes CASSLVGLAGFEQFF. Full variable domain (remainder filled in from reference TRBV5-1 and TRBJ2-1): KAGVTQTPRYLIKTRGQQVTLSCSPISGHRSVSWYQQTPGQGLQFLFEYFSETQRNKGNFPGRFSGRQFSNSRSEMNVSTLELGDSALYLCASSLVGLAGFEQFFGPGTRLTVL.

This chain uses TRBV9 with TRBJ2-7; 7 bases align to TRBD1. V dropped 3 bases and J dropped 6; count of bases not matched to a gene: 3. The germline CDR1 and CDR2 sequences are SGDLS and YYNGEE. The CDR3 runs 12 residues. In DNA, the CDR3 is TGTGCCAGCAGCGCTAACAGGGGCGAGCAGTACTTC. Encoded protein: CASSANRGEQYF.

The chain employs TRBV27 and TRBJ2-5; 8 nucleotides match TRBD1. With 5 bases clipped from V and 7 bases from J, the junction kept 15 bases outside the gene matches. The CDR3 spans 16 residues. CDR1 and CDR2 from the germline V gene are MNHEY and SMNVEV (reference sequence). The CDR3 spells CASSPTQGGSRPTQYF. Written as DNA, the CDR3 is TGTGCCAGCAGTCCGACACAGGGGGGATCTCGACCGACCCAGTACTTC.

CDR3 DNA sequence: TGTGCCAGCAACGCACGGGGGGCCCGATTACGGAGCTCCTACAATGAGCAGTTCTTC. This gives the protein CASNARGARLRSSYNEQFF. This chain links TRBV5-6 with TRBJ2-1; D perhaps matches TRBD2 (7 bases). V shed 6 bases and J shed 0 bases, with 25 bases lying between them. This CDR3 contains 19 residues. Germline loops: CDR1 SGHDT, CDR2 YYEEEE.

Only one count was recorded for this clone. This sequence joins TRBV6-4 and TRBJ1-5, with a weak D call TRBD1 (5 bases). The CDR3 runs 13 residues. Germline V gives CDR1 MRHNA, CDR2 SNTAGT. Trimming took off 3 bases at V and 5 bases at J, with 8 bases between the two ends. This chain's CDR3 is CASSEDSHQPQHF. CDR3 coding DNA: TGTGCCAGCAGTGAAGACAGCCATCAGCCCCAGCATTTT.

The V and J genes are TRBV5-1 and TRBJ2-7; D might be TRBD2 (5 bases). V lost 0 bases to trimming and J lost 4 bases, with 14 bases between them. CDR3 length equals 15 residues. Germline loops: CDR1 SGHRS, CDR2 YFSETQ. CDR3 region: CASSLVFRGTYEQYF. CDR3 bases: TGCGCCAGCAGCTTGGTCTTCCGGGGTACTTACGAGCAGTACTTC.

This clone has just one count. The chain couples TRBV7-8 to TRBJ2-7; either TRBD1 or TRBD2 may supply D (5 bases each). Trimming stripped 1 base from V and 7 bases from J, with 17 bases between. The CDR3 totals 15 residues. Germline lookup yields CDR1 SGHVS and CDR2 FQNEAQ. This chain's CDR3 is CASSLGARGGREQYF. In nucleotides, the CDR3 is TGTGCCAGCAGCTTAGGGGCACGTGGGGGACGGGAGCAGTACTTC.

The chain combines TRBV28 with TRBJ1-2; D not certain. The CDR3 length is 14 residues. Germline CDR1 reads MDHEN; CDR2 reads SYDVKM. Trimming removed 1 base at V and 1 base at J, with 7 bases between. CDR3 DNA sequence: TGTGCCAGCAGTTTATCAACCTTTAACTATGGCTACACCTTC. Translating gives CASSLSTFNYGYTF.

A word on this clone: Relative to the germline gene, one junction end is altered; a read error may explain this. This sequence joins TRBV7-9 and TRBJ2-7; a weak D match, TRBD2 (6 bases). The CDR3 runs to 13 residues. Looked up from germline, CDR1 is SEHNR and CDR2 is FQNEAQ (reference sequence). The CDR3 DNA reads TGTGCCAGCCGCTTGGGGGGAGACTACGAGCAGTACTTC. This gives the protein CASRLGGDYEQYF.

The chain carries TRBV6-4 and TRBJ1-6; TRBD1 agrees at 9 bases. Germline-derived CDR1 and CDR2 are MRHNA and SNTAGT. With V trimmed by 0 bases and J by 9 bases, 0 bases remained unmatched. CDR3 size: 14 residues. The CDR3 here is CASSDSTGGSPLHF. Here the CDR3 DNA reads TGTGCCAGCAGTGACTCGACAGGGGGTTCACCCCTCCACTTT.

This chain joins TRBV27 and TRBJ1-2; no reliable D call. Trimming cost V 6 bases and J 2 bases, with 10 bases left between them. The CDR3 is 13 residues long. Germline CDR1 reads MNHEY; CDR2 reads SMNVEV (reference sequence). CDR3 region: CASSSGRNYGYTF. The CDR3 nucleotides are TGTGCCAGCAGCTCCGGACGGAACTATGGCTACACCTTC.

This sequence joins TRBV30 and TRBJ1-6; no firm D call. Germline V lookup: CDR1 GTSNPN, CDR2 SVGIG (reference sequence). The CDR3 contains 13 residues. V was clipped by 4 bases and J by 7 bases, with 11 bases between them. The CDR3 protein is CAWNGVENSPLHF. CDR3 coding DNA: TGTGCCTGGAATGGGGTGGAGAATTCACCCCTCCACTTT.

This clone was picked up one time. The chain uses TRBV28 and TRBJ2-3; D not resolved. This CDR3 contains 12 residues. The V gene lost 5 bases and the J gene lost 5 bases, with 8 bases spanning the gap. CDR1 and CDR2 from the germline V gene are MDHEN and SYDVKM. The CDR3 spells CASSSVRDTQYF. Here the CDR3 DNA reads TGTGCCAGCAGTAGTGTCAGAGATACGCAGTATTTT.

The V and J genes are TRBV5-4 and TRBJ2-3; D gene unclear. Trimming removed 3 bases at V and 5 bases at J, with 4 bases between. This CDR3 is 11 amino acids long. Germline loops: CDR1 SGHNT, CDR2 YYREEE (reference sequence). The CDR3 DNA is TGTGCCAGCAGCTACGGAGATACGCAGTATTTT. Amino acid sequence: CASSYGDTQYF.

The V gene is TRBV6-5, the J gene TRBJ1-6, with D perhaps matching TRBD1 (5 bases). The V end was cut by 2 bases, the J end by 5 bases, with 13 bases between. The CDR3 loop spans 16 amino acids. Per the germline V gene, CDR1 is MNHEY and CDR2 is SVGAGI. CDR3 DNA sequence: TGTGCCAGCAGTTACCCCAAGGGGCAGCATAATTCACCCCTCCACTTT. Translation gives CASSYPKGQHNSPLHF.

This clone was detected a few times. This sample includes further DNA sequences coding for the same CDR3. The chain carries TRBV6-2 or TRBV6-3 and TRBJ2-7; 11 nucleotides match TRBD1. Germline CDR1 is MNHEY and CDR2 is SVGEGT. V gave up 2 bases and J gave up 4 bases; unmatched junction bases: 1. The CDR3 contains 14 residues. The CDR3 loop reads CASSYGTGGYEQYF. As DNA, the CDR3 is TGTGCCAGCAGTTACGGGACAGGGGGTTACGAGCAGTACTTC.

This chain links TRBV14 with TRBJ2-7; 13 positions match TRBD2. Germline V gene sequence: CDR1 SGHDN, CDR2 FVKESK. The CDR3 totals 16 residues. J lost 3 bases, V lost 1 base, and 3 bases had no gene match. The CDR3 spells CASSQGRLAGGYEQYF. The CDR3 nucleotides read TGTGCCAGCAGCCAAGGGCGACTAGCGGGGGGCTACGAGCAGTACTTC.

This sequence joins TRBV6-5 and TRBJ1-1; no definite D call. The germline V gene has CDR1 MNHEY and CDR2 SVGAGI. The germline V and J ends were trimmed by 0 bases and 11 bases, with 13 bases remaining between them. The CDR3 runs to 13 residues. The CDR3: CASSYSSTARAFF. The CDR3 DNA reads TGTGCCAGCAGTTACTCGTCTACCGCCAGGGCTTTCTTT.

J is TRBJ2-7 and V is TRBV30; 11 nucleotides agree with TRBD1. Germline loops: CDR1 GTSNPN, CDR2 SVGIG (reference sequence). The CDR3 has 16 amino acids. V lost 2 bases to trimming and J lost 1 base; unmatched junction nucleotides: 7. In nucleotides, the CDR3 is TGTGCCTGGAGTTCCCGGACAGGGGGCTTTTCCTACGAGCAGTACTTC. The encoded protein is CAWSSRTGGFSYEQYF.

This rearrangement joins TRBV27 to TRBJ2-7; no definite D call. Trimming removed 6 bases at V and 2 bases at J, with 14 bases between. Germline CDR1 and CDR2: MNHEY and SMNVEV (reference sequence). This CDR3 has 14 residues. The CDR3 DNA sequence: TGTGCCAGCAGATGGAGTATCCAGGCCTACGAGCAGTACTTC. Translated, it gives CASRWSIQAYEQYF.

This sequence joins TRBV4-1 and TRBJ1-4; D not resolved. Trimming took 4 bases from V and 8 from J, leaving 23 bases between them. The CDR3 consists of 17 residues. From germline, CDR1 is MGHRA and CDR2 YSYEKL. The CDR3 sequence is CASSRPKNGPSGEKLFF. The CDR3 region has the DNA TGCGCCAGCAGCCGACCAAAAAACGGTCCTAGTGGGGAAAAACTGTTTTTT.

This chain joins TRBV2 and TRBJ1-5; possible D gene TRBD1, 5 bases. Germline lookup yields CDR1 SNHLY and CDR2 FYNNEI. Between the trimmed V and J ends, which lost 3 bases and 4 bases, there was a span of 16 bases. This CDR3 region has 16 residues. CDR3 sequence (DNA): TGTGCCAGCAGTGATTATAGGACACCTAGTAATCAGCCCCAGCATTTT. Protein sequence: CASSDYRTPSNQPQHF.

The chain combines TRBV9 with TRBJ2-7; TRBD1 aligns across 7 bases. CDR3 length: 13 residues. V shed 4 bases and J 6 bases; nucleotides not matched to a gene: 7. Germline CDR1 is SGDLS and CDR2 is YYNGEE. The CDR3 DNA is TGTGCCAGCAGCTCGCGCAGGGGGAGCGAGCAGTACTTC. The encoded protein is CASSSRRGSEQYF. Full variable domain (remainder filled in from reference TRBV9 and TRBJ2-7): DSGVTQTPKHLITATGQRVTLRCSPRSGDLSVYWYQQSLDQGLQFLIQYYNGEERAKGNILERFSAQQFPDLHSELNLSSLELGDSALYFCASSSRRGSEQYFGPGTRLTVT.

V is TRBV6-4 and J is TRBJ2-1, with D perhaps being TRBD1 or TRBD2 (5 bases each). CDR1 and CDR2 from the germline V gene are MRHNA and SNTAGT. V was cut by 4 bases and J by 10 bases, with 17 bases left in between. The CDR3 loop spans 14 amino acids. The CDR3 loop is CASSGGETASEQFF. For the CDR3, the DNA is TGTGCCAGCAGTGGGGGAGAGACAGCAAGCGAGCAGTTCTTC.

This chain uses TRBV7-2 with TRBJ1-2; 7 positions agree with TRBD1. Germline CDR1 and CDR2: SGHTA and FQGNSA. V shed 9 bases and J 2 bases; nucleotides not matched to a gene: 15. CDR3 length equals 16 residues. In DNA form, the CDR3 reads TGTGCCAGTCCGGGACAGTTCCCGTTCGCGAACTATGGCTACACCTTC. Translated, it gives CASPGQFPFANYGYTF.

V is TRBV6-4 and J is TRBJ1-2; the match to TRBD1 covers 7 bases. The CDR3 covers 16 residues. The ends lost 6 bases at V and 2 bases at J; junction bases unmatched: 12. Germline CDR1 is MRHNA and CDR2 is SNTAGT. CDR3 in DNA: TGTGCCAGCAGCCCTTCCGGGACAGCATCCAACTATGGCTACACCTTC. This codes for CASSPSGTASNYGYTF.